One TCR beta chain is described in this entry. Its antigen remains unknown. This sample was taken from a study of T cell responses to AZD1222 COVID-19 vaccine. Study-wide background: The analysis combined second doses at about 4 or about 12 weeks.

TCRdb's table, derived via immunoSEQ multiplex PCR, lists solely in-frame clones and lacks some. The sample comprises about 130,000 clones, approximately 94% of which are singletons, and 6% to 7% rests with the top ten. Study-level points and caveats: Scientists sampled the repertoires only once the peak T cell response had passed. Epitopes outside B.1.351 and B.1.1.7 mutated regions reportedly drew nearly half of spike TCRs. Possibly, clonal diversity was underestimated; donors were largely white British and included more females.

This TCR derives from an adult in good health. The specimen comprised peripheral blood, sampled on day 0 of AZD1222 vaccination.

CDR3 bases: TGTTTTTTGAGGGGTTGGGGGGAGACCCAGTACTTC. It translates to CFLRGWGETQYF. The chain employs TRBV5-4 and TRBJ2-5; tentatively, D is TRBD1 or TRBD2 (5 bases each). The CDR3 length is 12 residues. Per germline, CDR1 SGHNT and CDR2 YYREEE (reference sequence).